Reported below is one TCR beta chain. This entry comes from a study of blood T cell repertoires in COVID-19. This CDR3 is 14 amino acids long. After removal of 4 bases from V and 7 bases from J, the junction contained 8 bases not matched to a gene. The germline CDR1 and CDR2 sequences are MNHEY and SMNVEV (reference sequence). Sequencing used immunoSEQ multiplex PCR; TCRdb keeps in-frame clones, though not all of them. The sample includes 310,000 or so clones, about 85% seen only once; the top ten take roughly 2%. J is TRBJ2-7 and V is TRBV27; 9 positions match TRBD1. The receptor was derived from a woman between 45 and 60 years old who had recovered from COVID-19. Sequenced input: peripheral blood. The CDR3 nucleotides are TGTGCCAGCAGTTATACAGGGGGCTTGGGGGAGCAGTACTTC. The encoded protein is CASSYTGGLGEQYF.